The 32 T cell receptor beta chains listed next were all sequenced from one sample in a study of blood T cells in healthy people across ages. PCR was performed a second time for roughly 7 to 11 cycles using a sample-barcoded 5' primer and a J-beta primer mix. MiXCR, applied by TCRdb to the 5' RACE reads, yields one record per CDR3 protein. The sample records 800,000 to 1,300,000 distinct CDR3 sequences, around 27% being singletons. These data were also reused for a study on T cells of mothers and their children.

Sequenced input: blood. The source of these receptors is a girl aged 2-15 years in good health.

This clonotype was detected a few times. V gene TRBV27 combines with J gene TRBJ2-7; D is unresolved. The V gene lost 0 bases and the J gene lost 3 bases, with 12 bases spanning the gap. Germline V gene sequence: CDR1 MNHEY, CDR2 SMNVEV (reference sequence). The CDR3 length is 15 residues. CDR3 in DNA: TGTGCCAGCAGTTTATCCACAGATATGCACTACGAGCAGTACTTC. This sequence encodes CASSLSTDMHYEQYF.

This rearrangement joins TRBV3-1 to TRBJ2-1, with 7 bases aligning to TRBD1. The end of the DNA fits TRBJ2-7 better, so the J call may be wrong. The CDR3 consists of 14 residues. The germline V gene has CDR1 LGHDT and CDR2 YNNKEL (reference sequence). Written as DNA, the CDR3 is TGTGCCAGCAGCCTAAACAGGGGCCCCTACGAGCAGTACTTC. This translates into CASSLNRGPYEQYF.

Here the CDR3 reads CSARYSGGRFYNEQFF. The CDR3, as DNA: TGCAGTGCTAGGTATAGCGGGGGAAGGTTCTACAATGAGCAGTTCTTC. This chain links TRBV20-1 with TRBJ2-5, with 9 bases aligning to TRBD2. The end of the DNA fits TRBJ2-1 better, so the J call may be wrong. Per the germline V gene, CDR1 is DFQATT and CDR2 is SNEGSKA (reference sequence). The CDR3 spans 16 residues.

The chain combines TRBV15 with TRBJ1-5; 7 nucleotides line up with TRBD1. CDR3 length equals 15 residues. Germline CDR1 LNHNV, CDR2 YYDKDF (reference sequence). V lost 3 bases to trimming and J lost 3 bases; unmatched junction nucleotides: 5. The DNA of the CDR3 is TGTGCCACCAGCAGGTCGCAGGGGGACAATCAGCCCCAGCATTTT. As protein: CATSRSQGDNQPQHF. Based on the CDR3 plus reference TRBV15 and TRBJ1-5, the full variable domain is DAMVIQNPRYQVTQFGKPVTLSCSQTLNHNVMYWYQQKSSQAPKLLFHYYDKDFNNEADTPDNFQSRRPNTSFCFLDIRSPGLGDTAMYLCATSRSQGDNQPQHFGDGTRLSIL.

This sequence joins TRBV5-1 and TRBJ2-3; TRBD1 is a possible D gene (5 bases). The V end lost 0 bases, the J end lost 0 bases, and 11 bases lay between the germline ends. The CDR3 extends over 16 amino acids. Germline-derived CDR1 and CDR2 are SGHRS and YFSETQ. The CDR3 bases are TGCGCCAGCAGCTTGGACGACGGACATAGCACAGATACGCAGTATTTT. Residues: CASSLDDGHSTDTQYF.

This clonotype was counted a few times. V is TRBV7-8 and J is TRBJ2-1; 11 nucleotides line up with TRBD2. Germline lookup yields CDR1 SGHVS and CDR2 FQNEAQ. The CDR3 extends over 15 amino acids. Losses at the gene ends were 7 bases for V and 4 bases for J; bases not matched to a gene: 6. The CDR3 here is CASIPTSGTYNEQFF. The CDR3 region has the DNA TGTGCCAGCATCCCGACTAGCGGGACATACAATGAGCAGTTCTTC.

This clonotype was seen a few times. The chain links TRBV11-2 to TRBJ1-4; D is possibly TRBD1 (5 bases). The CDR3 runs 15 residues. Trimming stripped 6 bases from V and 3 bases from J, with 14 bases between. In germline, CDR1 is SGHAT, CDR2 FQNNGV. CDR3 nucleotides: TGTGCCAGCAGTGCCCCAGACAGATCTAATGAAAAACTGTTTTTT. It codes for CASSAPDRSNEKLFF.

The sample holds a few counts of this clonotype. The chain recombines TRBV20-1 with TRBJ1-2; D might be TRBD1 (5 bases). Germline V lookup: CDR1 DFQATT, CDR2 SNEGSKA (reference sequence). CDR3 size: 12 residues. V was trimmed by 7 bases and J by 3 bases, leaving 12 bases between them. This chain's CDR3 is CSVRRGDYGYTF. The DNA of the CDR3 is TGCAGTGTGCGGAGGGGAGACTATGGCTACACCTTC.

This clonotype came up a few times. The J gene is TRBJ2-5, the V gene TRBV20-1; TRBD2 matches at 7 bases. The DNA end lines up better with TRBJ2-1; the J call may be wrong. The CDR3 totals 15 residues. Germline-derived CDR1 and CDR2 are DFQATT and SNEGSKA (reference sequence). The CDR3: CSARDLGGGYNEQFF. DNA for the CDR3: TGCAGTGCTAGAGATCTTGGGGGGGGTTACAATGAGCAGTTCTTC.

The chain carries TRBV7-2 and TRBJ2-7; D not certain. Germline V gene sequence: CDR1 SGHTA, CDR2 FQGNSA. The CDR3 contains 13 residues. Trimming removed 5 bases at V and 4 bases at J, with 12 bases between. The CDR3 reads CASSPPSVYEQYF. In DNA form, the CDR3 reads TGTGCCAGCAGCCCCCCGTCCGTTTACGAGCAGTACTTC.

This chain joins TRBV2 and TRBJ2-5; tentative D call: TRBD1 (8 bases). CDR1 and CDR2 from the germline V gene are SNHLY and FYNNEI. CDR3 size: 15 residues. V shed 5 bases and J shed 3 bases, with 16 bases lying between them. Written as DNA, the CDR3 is TGTGCCAGCAGTTCGTTACAGGGGGGGGAAGAGACCCAGTACTTC. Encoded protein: CASSSLQGGEETQYF.

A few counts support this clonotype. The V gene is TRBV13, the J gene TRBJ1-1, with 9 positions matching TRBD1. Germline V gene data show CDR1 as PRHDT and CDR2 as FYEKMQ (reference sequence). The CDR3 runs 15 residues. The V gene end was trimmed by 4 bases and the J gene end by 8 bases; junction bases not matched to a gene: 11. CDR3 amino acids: CASSYPTGGETEAFF. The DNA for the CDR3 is TGTGCCAGCAGCTACCCGACAGGGGGGGAAACAGAAGCTTTCTTT.

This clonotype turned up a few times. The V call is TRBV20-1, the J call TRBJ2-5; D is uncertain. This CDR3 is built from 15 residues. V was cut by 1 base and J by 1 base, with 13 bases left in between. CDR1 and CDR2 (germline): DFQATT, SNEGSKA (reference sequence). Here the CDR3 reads CSARGGQALQETQYF. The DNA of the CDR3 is TGCAGTGCTAGAGGTGGGCAAGCCCTCCAAGAGACCCAGTACTTC.

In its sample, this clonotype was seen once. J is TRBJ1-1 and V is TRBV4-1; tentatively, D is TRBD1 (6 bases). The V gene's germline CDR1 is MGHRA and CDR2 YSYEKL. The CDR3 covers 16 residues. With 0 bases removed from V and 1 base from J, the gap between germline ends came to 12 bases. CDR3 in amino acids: CASSQEGYRANTEAFF. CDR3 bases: TGCGCCAGCAGCCAAGAAGGGTACAGGGCGAACACTGAAGCTTTCTTT.

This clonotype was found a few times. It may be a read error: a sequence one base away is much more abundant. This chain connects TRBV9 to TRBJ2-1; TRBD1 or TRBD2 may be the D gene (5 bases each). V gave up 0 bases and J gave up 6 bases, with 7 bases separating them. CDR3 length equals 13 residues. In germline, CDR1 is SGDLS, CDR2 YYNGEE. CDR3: CASSVDGGNEQFF. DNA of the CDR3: TGTGCCAGCAGCGTAGATGGGGGCAATGAGCAGTTCTTC.

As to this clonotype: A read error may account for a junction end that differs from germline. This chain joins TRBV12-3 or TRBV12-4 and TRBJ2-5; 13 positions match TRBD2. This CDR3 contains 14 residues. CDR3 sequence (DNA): TGTGCCAGCAGCTCCCGGACTAGCGGGAGAGAGCAGTTTTTC. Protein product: CASSSRTSGREQFF.

The CDR3 DNA sequence: TGTGCCAGCAGCTCGGGAGATAACTATGGCTACACCTTC. This encodes CASSSGDNYGYTF. This chain links TRBV7-9 with TRBJ1-2; no definite D call. Germline lookup yields CDR1 SEHNR and CDR2 FQNEAQ (reference sequence). The CDR3 covers 13 residues. V lost 4 bases and J 1 base, leaving 7 bases between the germline ends. Based on the CDR3 plus reference TRBV7-9 and TRBJ1-2, the full variable domain is DTGVSQNPRHKITKRGQNVTFRCDPISEHNRLYWYRQTLGQGPEFLTYFQNEAQLEKSRLLSDRFSAERPKGSFSTLEIQRTEQGDSAMYLCASSSGDNYGYTFGSGTRLTVV.

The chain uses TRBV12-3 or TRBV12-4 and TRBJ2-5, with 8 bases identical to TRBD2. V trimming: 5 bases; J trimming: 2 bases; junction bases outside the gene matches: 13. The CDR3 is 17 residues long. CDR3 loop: CASSPLGREDGQETQYF. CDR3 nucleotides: TGTGCCAGCAGTCCACTGGGGCGGGAGGACGGGCAAGAGACCCAGTACTTC.

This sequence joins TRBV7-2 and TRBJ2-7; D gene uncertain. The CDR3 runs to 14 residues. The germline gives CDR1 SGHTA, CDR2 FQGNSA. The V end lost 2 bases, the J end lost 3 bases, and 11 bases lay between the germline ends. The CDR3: CASSLSGQYYEQYF. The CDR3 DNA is TGTGCCAGCAGCTTATCTGGGCAATACTACGAGCAGTACTTC.

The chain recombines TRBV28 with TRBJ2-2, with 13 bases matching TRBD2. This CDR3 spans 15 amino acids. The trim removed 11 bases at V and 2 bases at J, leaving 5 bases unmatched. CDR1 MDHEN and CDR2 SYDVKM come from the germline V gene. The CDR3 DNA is TGTGCCGGCCGGGGACTAGCGGGAAACACCGGGGAGCTGTTTTTT. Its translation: CAGRGLAGNTGELFF.

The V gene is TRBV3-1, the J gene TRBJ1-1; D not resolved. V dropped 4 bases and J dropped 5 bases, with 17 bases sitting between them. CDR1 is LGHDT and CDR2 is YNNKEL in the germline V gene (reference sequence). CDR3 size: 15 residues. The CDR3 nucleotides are TGTGCCAGCAGCCCTGACTTGGGAGCCTCAACTGAAGCTTTCTTT. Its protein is CASSPDLGASTEAFF.

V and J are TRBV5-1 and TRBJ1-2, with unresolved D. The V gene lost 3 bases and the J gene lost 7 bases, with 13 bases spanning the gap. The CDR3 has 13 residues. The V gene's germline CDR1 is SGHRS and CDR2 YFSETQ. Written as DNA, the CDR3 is TGCGCCAGCAGCTCCACCGGCTCGAGTGGCTACACCTTC. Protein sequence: CASSSTGSSGYTF.

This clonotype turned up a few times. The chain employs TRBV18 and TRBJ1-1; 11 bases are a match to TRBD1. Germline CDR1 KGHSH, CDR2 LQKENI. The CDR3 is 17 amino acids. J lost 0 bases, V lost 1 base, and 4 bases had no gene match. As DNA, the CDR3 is TGTGCCAGCTCACCACTTGGACAGGGGGCCTTGAACACTGAAGCTTTCTTT. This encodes CASSPLGQGALNTEAFF.

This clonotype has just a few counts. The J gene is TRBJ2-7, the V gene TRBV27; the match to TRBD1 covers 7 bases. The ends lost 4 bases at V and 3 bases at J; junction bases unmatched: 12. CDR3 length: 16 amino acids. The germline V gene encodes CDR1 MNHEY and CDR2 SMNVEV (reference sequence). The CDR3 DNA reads TGTGCCAGCAGTTCCCCGACAGGGCCACCCTACTACGAGCAGTACTTC. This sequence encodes CASSSPTGPPYYEQYF.

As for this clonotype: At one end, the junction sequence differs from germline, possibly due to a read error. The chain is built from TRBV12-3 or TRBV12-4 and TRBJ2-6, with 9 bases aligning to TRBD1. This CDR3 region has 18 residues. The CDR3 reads CAGSFFLTGGSGANVLTF. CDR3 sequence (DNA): TGTGCCGGCAGTTTTTTCCTGACAGGGGGCTCTGGGGCCAACGTCCTGACTTTC.

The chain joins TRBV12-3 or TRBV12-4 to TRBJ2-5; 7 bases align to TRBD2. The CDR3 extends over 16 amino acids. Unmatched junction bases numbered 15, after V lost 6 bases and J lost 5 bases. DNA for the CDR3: TGTGCCAGCAGCCGCGCTAGCGGTCTCTGGCGGGAGACCCAGTACTTC. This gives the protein CASSRASGLWRETQYF.

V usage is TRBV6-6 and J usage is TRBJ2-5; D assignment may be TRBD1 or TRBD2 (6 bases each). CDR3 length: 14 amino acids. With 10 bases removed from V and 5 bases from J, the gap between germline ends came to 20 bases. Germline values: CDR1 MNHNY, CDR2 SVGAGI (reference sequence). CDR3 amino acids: CATGATRGGETQYF. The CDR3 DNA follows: TGTGCCACGGGGGCTACCAGGGGCGGGGAGACCCAGTACTTC.

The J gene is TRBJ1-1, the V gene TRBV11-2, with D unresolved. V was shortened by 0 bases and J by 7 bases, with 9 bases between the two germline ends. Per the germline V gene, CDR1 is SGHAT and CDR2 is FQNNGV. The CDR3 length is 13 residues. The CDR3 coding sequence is TGTGCCAGCAGCTTAGAGGCCAGTATTGAAGCTTTCTTT. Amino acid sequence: CASSLEASIEAFF. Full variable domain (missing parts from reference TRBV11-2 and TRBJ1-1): EAGVAQSPRYKIIEKRQSVAFWCNPISGHATLYWYQQILGQGPKLLIQFQNNGVVDDSQLPKDRFSAERLKGVDSTLKIQPAKLEDSAVYLCASSLEASIEAFFGQGTRLTVV.

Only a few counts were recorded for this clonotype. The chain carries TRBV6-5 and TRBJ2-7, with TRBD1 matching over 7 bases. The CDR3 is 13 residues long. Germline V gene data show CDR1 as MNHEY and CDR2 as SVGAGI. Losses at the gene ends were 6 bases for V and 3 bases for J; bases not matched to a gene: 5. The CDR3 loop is CASSSGQHYEQYF. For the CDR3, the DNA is TGTGCCAGCAGCTCGGGACAGCACTACGAGCAGTACTTC.

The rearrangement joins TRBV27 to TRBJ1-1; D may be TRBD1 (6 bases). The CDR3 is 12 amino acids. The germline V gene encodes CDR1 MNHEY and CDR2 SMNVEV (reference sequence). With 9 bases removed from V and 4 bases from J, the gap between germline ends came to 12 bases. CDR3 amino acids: CARRGEGTEAFF. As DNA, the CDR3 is TGTGCCAGAAGGGGGGAAGGCACTGAAGCTTTCTTT.

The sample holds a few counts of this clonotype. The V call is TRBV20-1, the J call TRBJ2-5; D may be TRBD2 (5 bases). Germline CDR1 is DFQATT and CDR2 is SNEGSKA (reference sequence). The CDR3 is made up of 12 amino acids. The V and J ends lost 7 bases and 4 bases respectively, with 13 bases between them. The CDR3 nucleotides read TGCAGTGTGGGAGTAGTCGGAGAGACCCAGTACTTC. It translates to CSVGVVGETQYF.

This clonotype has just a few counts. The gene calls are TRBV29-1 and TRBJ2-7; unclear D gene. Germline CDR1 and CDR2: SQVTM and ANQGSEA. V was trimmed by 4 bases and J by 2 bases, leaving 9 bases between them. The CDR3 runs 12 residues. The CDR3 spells CSVGPDAYEQYF. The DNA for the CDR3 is TGCAGCGTTGGTCCCGATGCCTACGAGCAGTACTTC.